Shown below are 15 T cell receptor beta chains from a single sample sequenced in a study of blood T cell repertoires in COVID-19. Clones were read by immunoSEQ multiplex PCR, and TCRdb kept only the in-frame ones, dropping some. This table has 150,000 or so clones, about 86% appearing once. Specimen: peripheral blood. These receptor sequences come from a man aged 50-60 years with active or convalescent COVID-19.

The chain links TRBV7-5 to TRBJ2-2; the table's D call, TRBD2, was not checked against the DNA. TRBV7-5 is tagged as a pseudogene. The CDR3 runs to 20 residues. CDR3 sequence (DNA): TGTGCCAGAAGCTTAGTCTCCCCGCACGGACTAGCGGGATCGACCGGGGAGCTGTTTTTT. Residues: CARSLVSPHGLAGSTGELFF.

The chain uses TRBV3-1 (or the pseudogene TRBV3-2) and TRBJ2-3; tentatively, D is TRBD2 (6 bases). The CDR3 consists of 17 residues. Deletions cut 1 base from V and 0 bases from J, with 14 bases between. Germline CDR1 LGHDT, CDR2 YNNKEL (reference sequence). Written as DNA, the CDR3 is TGTGCCAGCAGCCAAGTATCCGTAGCGGCTAGCACAGATACGCAGTATTTT. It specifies CASSQVSVAASTDTQYF.

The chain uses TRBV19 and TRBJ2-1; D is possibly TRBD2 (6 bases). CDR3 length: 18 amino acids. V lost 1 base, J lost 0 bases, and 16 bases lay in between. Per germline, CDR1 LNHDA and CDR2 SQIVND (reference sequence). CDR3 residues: CASSIARGSTYSYNEQFF. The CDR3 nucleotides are TGTGCCAGTAGTATAGCACGGGGGTCTACGTACTCCTACAATGAGCAGTTCTTC.

CDR3 in amino acids: CASRPTSGGRGEQFF. DNA of the CDR3: TGTGCCAGCAGACCAACTAGCGGGGGTAGGGGTGAGCAGTTCTTC. The chain employs TRBV2 and TRBJ2-1; 11 bases are a match to TRBD2. The CDR3 has 15 amino acids. Trimming at V came to 6 bases and at J to 9 bases, leaving 10 bases not matched to a gene. CDR1 is SNHLY and CDR2 is FYNNEI in the germline V gene.

CDR3 DNA: TGTGCCAGCAGCTTAGATGGGACAGGGGGCTCAGATACGCAGTATTTT. This sequence encodes CASSLDGTGGSDTQYF. The rearrangement links TRBV11-3 to TRBJ2-3; 12 nucleotides line up with TRBD1. V was pared by 0 bases and J by 4 bases, with 2 bases of the junction left unmatched. This CDR3 has 16 residues. CDR1 SGHNT and CDR2 YENEEA come from the germline V gene.

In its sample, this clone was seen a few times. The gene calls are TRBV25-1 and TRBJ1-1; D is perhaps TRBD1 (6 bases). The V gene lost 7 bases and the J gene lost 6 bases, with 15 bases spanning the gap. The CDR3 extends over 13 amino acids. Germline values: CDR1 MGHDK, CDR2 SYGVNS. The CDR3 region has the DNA TGTGCCAGCACTGATACAGGGAGACCTGAAGCTTTCTTT. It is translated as CASTDTGRPEAFF.

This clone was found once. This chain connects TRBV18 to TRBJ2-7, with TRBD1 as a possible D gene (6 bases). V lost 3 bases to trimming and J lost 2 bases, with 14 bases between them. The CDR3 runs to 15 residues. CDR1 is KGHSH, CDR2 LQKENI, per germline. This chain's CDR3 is CASSPGKGVTYEQYF. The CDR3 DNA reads TGTGCCAGCTCACCGGGAAAGGGGGTCACCTACGAGCAGTACTTC.

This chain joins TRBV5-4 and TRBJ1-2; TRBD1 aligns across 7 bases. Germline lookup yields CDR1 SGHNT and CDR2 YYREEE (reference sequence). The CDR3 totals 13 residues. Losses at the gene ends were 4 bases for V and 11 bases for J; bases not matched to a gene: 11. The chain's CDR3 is CASSPGTEYTYTF. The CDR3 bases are TGTGCCAGCAGCCCCGGGACAGAGTATACTTACACCTTC. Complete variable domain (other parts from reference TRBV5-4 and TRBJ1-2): ETGVTQSPTHLIKTRGQQVTLRCSSQSGHNTVSWYQQALGQGPQFIFQYYREEENGRGNFPPRFSGLQFPNYSSELNVNALELDDSALYLCASSPGTEYTYTFGSGTRLTVV.

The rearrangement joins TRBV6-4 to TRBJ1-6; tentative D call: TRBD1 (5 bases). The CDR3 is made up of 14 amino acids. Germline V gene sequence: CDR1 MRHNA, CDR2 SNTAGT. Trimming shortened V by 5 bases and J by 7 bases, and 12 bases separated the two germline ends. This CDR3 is CASSLTRGNSPLHF. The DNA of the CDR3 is TGTGCCAGCAGTTTGACTCGGGGGAATTCACCCCTCCACTTT.

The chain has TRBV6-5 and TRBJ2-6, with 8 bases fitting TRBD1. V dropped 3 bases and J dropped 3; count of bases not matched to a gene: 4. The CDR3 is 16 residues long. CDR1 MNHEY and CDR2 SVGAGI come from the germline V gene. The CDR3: CASSYQGAYGANVLTF. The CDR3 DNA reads TGTGCCAGCAGTTATCAGGGGGCTTATGGGGCCAACGTCCTGACTTTC.

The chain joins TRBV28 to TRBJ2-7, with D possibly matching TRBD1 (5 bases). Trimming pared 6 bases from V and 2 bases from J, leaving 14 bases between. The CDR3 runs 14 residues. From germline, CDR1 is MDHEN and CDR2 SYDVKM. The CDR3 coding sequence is TGTGCCAGCAGGCCACCACAGGAAACCTACGAGCAGTACTTC. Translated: CASRPPQETYEQYF.

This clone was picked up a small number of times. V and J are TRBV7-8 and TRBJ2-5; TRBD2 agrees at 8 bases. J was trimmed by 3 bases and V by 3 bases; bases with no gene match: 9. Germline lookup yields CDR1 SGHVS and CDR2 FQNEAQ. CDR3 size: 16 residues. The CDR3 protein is CASSFPRTSRKETQYF. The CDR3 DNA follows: TGTGCCAGCAGCTTCCCTCGGACTAGCAGGAAAGAGACCCAGTACTTC.

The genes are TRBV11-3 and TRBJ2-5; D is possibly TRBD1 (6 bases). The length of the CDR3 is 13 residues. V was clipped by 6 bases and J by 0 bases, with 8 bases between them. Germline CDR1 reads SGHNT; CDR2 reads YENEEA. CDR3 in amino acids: CASRRDNQETQYF. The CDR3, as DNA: TGTGCCAGCAGACGGGACAACCAAGAGACCCAGTACTTC.

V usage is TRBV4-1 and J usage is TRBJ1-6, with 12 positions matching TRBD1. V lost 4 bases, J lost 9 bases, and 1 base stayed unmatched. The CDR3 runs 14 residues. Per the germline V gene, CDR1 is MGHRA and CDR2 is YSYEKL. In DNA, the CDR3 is TGCGCCAGCAGCCCGGGACAGGGGGCTTCACCCCTCCACTTT. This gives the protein CASSPGQGASPLHF.

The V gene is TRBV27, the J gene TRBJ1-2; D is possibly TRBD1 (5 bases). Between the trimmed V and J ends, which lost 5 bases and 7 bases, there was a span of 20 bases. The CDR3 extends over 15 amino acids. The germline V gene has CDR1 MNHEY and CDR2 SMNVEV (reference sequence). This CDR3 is CASSPEALTVLGYTF. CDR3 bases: TGTGCCAGCAGTCCAGAAGCCTTGACAGTCCTTGGCTACACCTTC.